One and the same sample provided the 18 T cell receptor beta chains below, sequenced in a study of control samples from healthy donors and cancer patients. TCRdb's table, derived via immunoSEQ multiplex PCR, lists solely in-frame clones and lacks some. The profile shows 100,000 to 150,000 clones, roughly 92% of them singletons. Sequenced: PBMCs. The receptor source for this set is a man aged 80 or over with head and neck cancer.

The gene calls are TRBV5-3 and TRBJ1-6; D is unclear. TRBV5-3 is known as an ORF, though its function is uncertain. The CDR3 length is 18 residues. Trimming cost V 4 bases and J 10 bases, with 27 bases left between them. The CDR3 spells CARSPPGSDAVFYSPLHF. The DNA of the CDR3 is TGTGCCAGAAGCCCTCCGGGCAGCGACGCGGTGTTTTACTCACCCCTCCACTTT.

The chain links TRBV29-1 to TRBJ2-7, with D tentatively TRBD2 (6 bases). Germline values: CDR1 SQVTM, CDR2 ANQGSEA. V shed 7 bases and J shed 5 bases, with 24 bases lying between them. The CDR3 totals 15 residues. The CDR3 reads CSAVPRGKYRNEQYF. CDR3 sequence (DNA): TGCAGCGCCGTGCCTCGGGGGAAATACAGGAACGAGCAGTACTTC.

The chain couples TRBV7-2 to TRBJ1-1; TRBD1 agrees at 7 bases. CDR3 size: 14 residues. Germline V gives CDR1 SGHTA, CDR2 FQGNSA. The V segment lost 5 bases and the J segment 2 bases; nucleotides outside the gene matches: 5. CDR3 in DNA: TGTGCCAGCAGCACCCACAGGGGTAACACTGAAGCTTTCTTT. It specifies CASSTHRGNTEAFF.

The chain has TRBV11-3 and TRBJ2-3, with 7 bases fitting TRBD2. J was trimmed by 5 bases and V by 6 bases; bases with no gene match: 5. This CDR3 has 13 amino acids. Per germline, CDR1 SGHNT and CDR2 YENEEA. The CDR3: CASSSGPEDTQYF. In DNA form, the CDR3 reads TGTGCCAGCAGTAGCGGGCCAGAAGATACGCAGTATTTT.

J is TRBJ1-6 and V is TRBV6-2 or TRBV6-3; D gene ambiguous. The CDR3 contains 15 residues. Germline V gives CDR1 MNHEY, CDR2 SVGEGT. The germline V and J ends were trimmed by 0 bases and 7 bases, with 10 bases remaining between them. The CDR3 loop is CASSYSSRKNSPLHF. Written as DNA, the CDR3 is TGTGCCAGCAGTTACTCTTCCCGGAAAAATTCACCCCTCCACTTT.

The rearrangement joins TRBV18 to TRBJ2-5, with D possibly TRBD2 on 6 matching bases. V gave up 3 bases and J gave up 1 base, with 12 bases separating them. The V gene's germline CDR1 is KGHSH and CDR2 LQKENI. CDR3 length: 15 residues. Here the CDR3 DNA reads TGTGCCAGCTCACCGGGGGGAAGATTCCAAGAGACCCAGTACTTC. It encodes CASSPGGRFQETQYF.

The chain recombines TRBV18 with TRBJ2-3, with D uncertain. The V gene's germline CDR1 is KGHSH and CDR2 LQKENI. V was cut by 4 bases and J by 2 bases, with 19 bases left in between. The CDR3 spans 17 residues. DNA of the CDR3: TGTGCCAGCTCACAATTGATATCGCGCTATGACACAGATACGCAGTATTTT. It encodes CASSQLISRYDTDTQYF.

The CDR3 protein is CASSYSGRAYEQYF. CDR3 DNA: TGTGCCAGCAGTTACTCTGGCAGGGCCTACGAGCAGTACTTC. The rearrangement joins TRBV6-5 to TRBJ2-7, with D possibly being TRBD1 (5 bases). Germline V gene lookup returns CDR1 MNHEY and CDR2 SVGAGI. Trimming cost V 0 bases and J 2 bases, with 8 bases left between them. This CDR3 contains 14 residues.

This chain links TRBV18 with TRBJ2-3, with D perhaps TRBD1 (5 bases). CDR3 size: 16 residues. The V and J ends lost 5 bases and 0 bases respectively, with 15 bases between them. Per the germline V gene, CDR1 is KGHSH and CDR2 is LQKENI. The CDR3 nucleotides read TGTGCCAGCTCAACGAACAGGTACACTAGCACAGATACGCAGTATTTT. Amino acids: CASSTNRYTSTDTQYF.

The chain carries TRBV2 and TRBJ2-1; D may be TRBD2 (5 bases). Trimming cost V 4 bases and J 1 base, with 11 bases left between them. The length of the CDR3 is 15 residues. Germline loops: CDR1 SNHLY, CDR2 FYNNEI. CDR3 residues: CASSAGRDSYNEQFF. The CDR3, as DNA: TGTGCCAGCAGTGCAGGTCGGGATTCCTACAATGAGCAGTTCTTC.

V gene TRBV9 combines with J gene TRBJ2-4, with D perhaps matching TRBD2 (5 bases). Germline V gene lookup returns CDR1 SGDLS and CDR2 YYNGEE. The CDR3 runs 13 residues. Deletions cut 0 bases from V and 9 bases from J, with 10 bases between. CDR3 residues: CASSVAEGSIQYF. The DNA for the CDR3 is TGTGCCAGCAGCGTAGCGGAAGGGAGCATTCAGTACTTC.

The chain carries TRBV5-4 and TRBJ2-1; 7 bases fit TRBD2. The CDR3 is 15 amino acids. Germline CDR1 reads SGHNT; CDR2 reads YYREEE (reference sequence). With 2 bases clipped from V and 4 bases from J, the junction kept 6 bases outside the gene matches. The CDR3 nucleotides read TGTGCCAGCAGCTTCGGTAGCGGGCTTTACAATGAGCAGTTCTTC. Translated, it gives CASSFGSGLYNEQFF. Full variable domain (rest looked up from reference TRBV5-4 and TRBJ2-1): ETGVTQSPTHLIKTRGQQVTLRCSSQSGHNTVSWYQQALGQGPQFIFQYYREEENGRGNFPPRFSGLQFPNYSSELNVNALELDDSALYLCASSFGSGLYNEQFFGPGTRLTVL.

The rearrangement joins TRBV10-3 to TRBJ1-2; TRBD1 is a possible D gene (5 bases). The CDR3 contains 12 residues. Germline V lookup: CDR1 ENHRY, CDR2 SYGVKD. V lost 5 bases, J lost 10 bases, and 14 bases lay in between. In nucleotides, the CDR3 is TGTGCCATCAGTCCGGGGGAAGGGTACTACACCTTC. This encodes CAISPGEGYYTF.

The J gene is TRBJ2-7, the V gene TRBV6-5; TRBD1 aligns across 12 bases. From germline, CDR1 is MNHEY and CDR2 SVGAGI. The CDR3 spans 16 residues. V dropped 2 bases and J dropped 5; count of bases not matched to a gene: 7. CDR3 sequence (DNA): TGTGCCAGCAGTTACCGGACGGGACAGGGGGCACACGAGCAGTACTTC. Translation: CASSYRTGQGAHEQYF.

The CDR3 nucleotides are TGTGCCAGCAGTCCCTCTCCTCAGCCCCAGCATTTT. Translated, it gives CASSPSPQPQHF. This chain links TRBV12-3 or TRBV12-4 with TRBJ1-5, with D hard to call. CDR3 length equals 12 residues. The V gene lost 5 bases and the J gene lost 6 bases, with 8 bases spanning the gap.

The V call is TRBV5-1, the J call TRBJ2-3; 11 bases line up with TRBD1. CDR3 length equals 16 residues. CDR1 SGHRS and CDR2 YFSETQ come from the germline V gene. V lost 4 bases, J lost 0 bases, and 4 bases stayed unmatched. In DNA form, the CDR3 reads TGCGCCAGCAGCACCGGACAGGGGGCTAGCACAGATACGCAGTATTTT. It specifies CASSTGQGASTDTQYF. The whole variable domain, filled in from reference TRBV5-1 and TRBJ2-3, reads KAGVTQTPRYLIKTRGQQVTLSCSPISGHRSVSWYQQTPGQGLQFLFEYFSETQRNKGNFPGRFSGRQFSNSRSEMNVSTLELGDSALYLCASSTGQGASTDTQYFGPGTRLTVL.

The chain links TRBV19 to TRBJ2-1; perhaps D is TRBD1 or TRBD2 (5 bases each). V shed 3 bases and J shed 7 bases, with 16 bases lying between them. This CDR3 spans 15 amino acids. Germline V gives CDR1 LNHDA, CDR2 SQIVND (reference sequence). The chain's CDR3 is CASSMLGTLKNEQFF. Written as DNA, the CDR3 is TGTGCCAGTAGTATGTTGGGGACCCTAAAGAATGAGCAGTTCTTC.

The chain recombines TRBV6-5 with TRBJ2-7; D unclear. This CDR3 region has 14 residues. Germline CDR1 reads MNHEY; CDR2 reads SVGAGI. The germline V and J ends were trimmed by 5 bases and 5 bases, with 16 bases remaining between them. The CDR3 DNA reads as TGTGCCAGCAGTAAATTACCCGGCGGCCACGAGCAGTACTTC. This sequence encodes CASSKLPGGHEQYF.